This T cell receptor (beta chain) was recorded in a study of blood T cells in healthy people across ages. A second PCR of about 6 to 11 cycles used a sample-barcoded 5' primer and a J-beta primer mix. CDR3-containing paired-end reads numbered at least 2.5 million in each sample. TCRdb reprocessed the 5' RACE reads with MiXCR, giving one entry per CDR3 protein. The repertoire has 600,000 to 800,000 distinct CDR3 sequences, roughly 21% of them found once; the top ten carry about 3.6%. This clonotype turned up a few times. Sequencing used blood. This receptor was identified in a man in his 70s in good health.

The CDR3 DNA follows: TGTGCCAGCAGCCCAGCGGTGGGACGGATGAACACCGGGGAGCTGTTTTTT. Translated: CASSPAVGRMNTGELFF. V gene TRBV12-3 or TRBV12-4 combines with J gene TRBJ2-2; the D call may be TRBD1 or TRBD2 (5 bases each). CDR3 size: 17 residues. V lost 6 bases to trimming and J lost 1 base, with 18 bases between them.